This T cell receptor beta chain is from a study of blood T cells in healthy people across ages. General study findings and limits: Underestimates were what the diversity estimates from one million T cells were considered to be.

Points on this clonotype: Its antigen is currently unknown.

Germline V lookup: CDR1 MNHEY, CDR2 SVGEGT. The J segment lost 3 bases and the V segment lost 1 base, leaving 8 bases of the junction unmatched. This CDR3 has 16 amino acids. With a J-beta primer mix and a sample-barcoded 5' primer, a second PCR ran 7 to 11 cycles. There were at least 2.5 million CDR3-containing paired-end reads obtained from each sample. TCRdb used MiXCR to reprocess the 5' RACE reads, holding one entry per CDR3 protein. The sample contains 650,000 to 800,000 distinct CDR3 sequences, around 45% of which appear only once. Sequencing was performed on blood. The sequence was collected from a man aged 60-69 years in good health. The chain links TRBV6-2 or TRBV6-3 to TRBJ1-1; 7 bases are shared with TRBD1. CDR3 coding DNA: TGTGCCAGCAGTTACTACCAAGGACAGGCGTACACTGAAGCTTTCTTT. Translated, it gives CASSYYQGQAYTEAFF.